This TCR beta chain was profiled in a study of shared clonotypes between healthy human individuals. At the level of the study: Three CD4 naive, three CD4 memory, two CD8 naive and one CD8 memory plate were used per donor.

About 33,000 T cell genomes (approximately 180 ng DNA) went into each sorted-subset replicate. TCRdb's table, derived via immunoSEQ multiplex PCR, lists solely in-frame clones and lacks some. The repertoire holds millions of clones, with just over 90% as singletons. The investigators split CD4+ cells into a CD45RA+ naive subset and a CD45RA-negative memory subset. This CDR3 has 15 amino acids. The V end was cut by 3 bases, the J end by 0 bases, with 11 bases between. CDR1 and CDR2 from the germline V gene are MDHEN and SYDVKM. Input material: naive CD4+ T cells from PBMCs. Subset: CD45RA+ positively selected. This TCR came from a man in his late teens or twenties in good health. Some clones in this sample may be carry-over from other donors' samples. The chain employs TRBV28 and TRBJ1-1; D call uncertain. In DNA form, the CDR3 reads TGTGCCAGCAGTTTCGTCTACAGAATGAACACTGAAGCTTTCTTT. This sequence encodes CASSFVYRMNTEAFF. The variable domain in full, completed from reference TRBV28 and TRBJ1-1, reads DVKVTQSSRYLVKRTGEKVFLECVQDMDHENMFWYRQDPGLGLRLIYFSYDVKMKEKGDIPEGYSVSREKKERFSLILESASTNQTSMYLCASSFVYRMNTEAFFGQGTRLTVV.